The next 6 T cell receptor beta chains were all read from a single sample in a study of control samples from healthy donors and cancer patients. The table came from immunoSEQ multiplex PCR; TCRdb's copy has only in-frame clones and leaves some out. Of tens of thousands of clones in the sample, roughly 91% were seen once. The specimen sequenced was blood. These receptors all come from a man under 40 in good health.

The gene calls are TRBV5-1 and TRBJ1-1; D gene ambiguous. This CDR3 has 13 amino acids. The germline gives CDR1 SGHRS, CDR2 YFSETQ. Trimming pared 0 bases from V and 0 bases from J, leaving 3 bases between. In DNA, the CDR3 is TGCGCCAGCAGCTTGGTATTGAACACTGAAGCTTTCTTT. Translation gives CASSLVLNTEAFF.

The table lists this clone with a count of one. Here the CDR3 reads CASSPWTGSTGELFF. The CDR3 DNA sequence: TGTGCCAGCTCACCCTGGACAGGGAGCACCGGGGAGCTGTTTTTT. The J gene is TRBJ2-2, the V gene TRBV18, with TRBD1 identical over 8 bases. CDR1 KGHSH and CDR2 LQKENI come from the germline V gene. J lost 4 bases, V lost 3 bases, and 4 bases had no gene match. CDR3 length: 15 amino acids.

This rearrangement joins TRBV5-1 to TRBJ1-1; no clear D gene. Germline V gives CDR1 SGHRS, CDR2 YFSETQ. The CDR3 loop spans 16 amino acids. V dropped 0 bases and J dropped 2 bases, with 14 bases sitting between them. Here the CDR3 reads CASSLAVRSRNTEAFF. In DNA, the CDR3 is TGCGCCAGCAGCTTGGCTGTCCGAAGCCGAAACACTGAAGCTTTCTTT.

The rearrangement uses TRBV7-9 and TRBJ2-3, with D perhaps matching TRBD1 or TRBD2 (5 bases each). CDR1 is SEHNR and CDR2 is FQNEAQ in the germline V gene (reference sequence). CDR3 length equals 13 residues. Between the trimmed V and J ends, which lost 2 bases and 4 bases, there was a span of 7 bases. CDR3 in DNA: TGTGCCAGCAGCTTATCGGGGCCAGATACGCAGTATTTT. This encodes CASSLSGPDTQYF.

The chain couples TRBV19 to TRBJ2-7; D might be TRBD1 (5 bases). Trimming pared 0 bases from V and 3 bases from J, leaving 6 bases between. The CDR3 has 13 residues. Germline V gene sequence: CDR1 LNHDA, CDR2 SQIVND (reference sequence). The CDR3 sequence is CASSIEQDYEQYF. Written as DNA, the CDR3 is TGTGCCAGTAGTATAGAACAGGACTACGAGCAGTACTTC.

The gene calls are TRBV21-1 and TRBJ1-5; the D call of TRBD1 is as the table states it, not checked on the DNA. TRBV21-1 is given as a pseudogene. The CDR3 totals 15 residues. The CDR3 here is CARRQEVNSNQPQHF. CDR3 coding DNA: TGTGCCAGACGGCAGGAAGTTAATAGCAATCAGCCCCAGCATTTT.